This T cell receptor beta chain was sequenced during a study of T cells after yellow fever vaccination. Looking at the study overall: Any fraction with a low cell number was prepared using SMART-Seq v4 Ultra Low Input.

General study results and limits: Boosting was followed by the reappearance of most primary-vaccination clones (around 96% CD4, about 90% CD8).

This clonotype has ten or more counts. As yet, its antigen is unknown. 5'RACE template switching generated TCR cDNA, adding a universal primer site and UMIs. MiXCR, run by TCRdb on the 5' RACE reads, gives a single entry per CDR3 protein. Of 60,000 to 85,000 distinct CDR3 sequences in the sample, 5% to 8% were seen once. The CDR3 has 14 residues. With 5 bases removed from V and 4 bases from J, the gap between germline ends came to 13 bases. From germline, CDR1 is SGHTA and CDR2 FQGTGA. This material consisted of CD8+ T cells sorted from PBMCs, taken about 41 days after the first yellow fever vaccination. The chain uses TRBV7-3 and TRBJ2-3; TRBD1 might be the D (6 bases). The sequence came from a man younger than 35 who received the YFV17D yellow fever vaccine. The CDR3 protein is CASSQTGTPDTQYF. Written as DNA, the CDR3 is TGTGCCAGCAGCCAAACCGGGACACCAGATACGCAGTATTTT.